The clone carrying this T cell receptor (beta chain) was counted a single time. Antigen specificity is unknown. This CDR3 spans 15 amino acids. Germline V lookup: CDR1 SNHLY, CDR2 FYNNEI. V was shortened by 5 bases and J by 4 bases, with 15 bases between the two germline ends. Measured with immunoSEQ multiplex PCR; TCRdb has only the in-frame clones, and not every one. The data hold about 30,000 clones, with nearly 80% observed a single time. This sample is part of a study of STAT5B mutations in CD4+ large granular lymphocyte leukemia. Findings and caveats of the study: Main leukemic clonotypes were patient-specific, but 20% to 25% appeared at low frequency elsewhere. Compared with healthy controls (2/35), patient top clones favored TRBV06 (8/27). Patient CD4-sorted repertoires looked more clonal than healthy CD4+ repertoires, even without putative leukemic clones.

This receptor was obtained from a human donor in good health. The V and J genes are TRBV2 and TRBJ1-5; possibly TRBD1 for D (6 bases). The sequenced sample consisted of CD4+ T cells from blood buffy coats. The CDR3 coding sequence is TGTGCCAGCAGTCAGGGGCCCACCCCTAATCAGCCCCAGCATTTT. Translated: CASSQGPTPNQPQHF.